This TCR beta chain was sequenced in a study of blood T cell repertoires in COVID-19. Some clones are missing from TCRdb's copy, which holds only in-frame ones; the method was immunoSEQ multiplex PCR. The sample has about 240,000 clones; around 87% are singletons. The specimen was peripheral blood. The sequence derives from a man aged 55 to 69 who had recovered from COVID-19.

The CDR3 region is CAIKQGDYNSPLHF. DNA of the CDR3: TGTGCCATCAAGCAGGGGGACTATAATTCACCCCTCCACTTT. The chain combines TRBV10-3 with TRBJ1-6, with 7 bases identical to TRBD1. Unmatched junction bases numbered 3, after V lost 7 bases and J lost 3 bases. The CDR3 totals 14 residues. Germline CDR1 is ENHRY and CDR2 is SYGVKD.